The rows below give T cell receptor beta chains drawn from one sample of a study of chemoradiotherapy in HPV16-positive cancers. Sequenced by immunoSEQ multiplex PCR; TCRdb stores in-frame clones only, minus some. The sample lists around 11,000 clones, roughly two thirds occurring once. The specimen was taken from a patient who underwent chemoradiotherapy. The receptor set was obtained from a human donor with HPV-associated anogenital cancer. Both conserved end residues are part of each CDR3. A D gene is named only where the DNA matches it firmly. Not every row has a clone size; where given, it reads once, few, many or a size class.

clone_size j_call v_call d_call cdr3_aa cdr3_nt
. TRBJ2-3 TRBV5-1 . CASTSGAGNTDTQYF TGCGCCAGCACCTCCGGGGCGGGGAACACAGATACGCAGTATTTT
. TRBJ1-1 TRBV10-2 . CASSAQGQTEAFF TGCGCCAGCAGTGCCCAGGGACAAACTGAAGCTTTCTTT
. TRBJ2-7 TRBV19 TRBD1 CASSTTGVRGYEQYF TGTGCCAGTAGCACAACAGGGGTTCGGGGCTACGAGCAGTACTTC
. TRBJ2-1 TRBV13 TRBD2 CASSLVGAGVYNEQFF TGTGCCAGCAGCTTAGTTGGAGCGGGGGTTTACAATGAGCAGTTCTTC
. TRBJ2-3 TRBV6-6 TRBD2 CASSLGGSTDTQYF TGTGCCAGCAGCCTCGGGGGGAGCACAGATACGCAGTATTTT
. TRBJ1-2 TRBV20-1 . CSASRSYGYTF TGCAGTGCTAGCAGATCCTATGGCTACACCTTC
. TRBJ2-1 TRBV4-3 . CASSQETVRSYNEQFF TGCGCCAGCAGCCAAGAAACAGTCCGCTCCTACAATGAGCAGTTCTTC
. TRBJ1-5 TRBV5-8 . CASSGDYNQPQHF TGTGCCAGCAGCGGGGACTACAATCAGCCCCAGCATTTT
few TRBJ1-2 TRBV6-5 TRBD1 CASSYGGQGNGYTF TGTGCCAGCAGTTACGGGGGACAGGGTAATGGCTACACCTTC
. TRBJ2-6 TRBV5-1 . CASSLTVSGANVLTF TGCGCCAGCAGCTTGACTGTCTCTGGGGCCAACGTCCTGACTTTC
. TRBJ2-2 TRBV10-3 . CAIKDRPGYTGELFF TGTGCCATCAAGGATCGACCGGGGTACACCGGGGAGCTGTTTTTT
few TRBJ1-1 TRBV30 . CAWSVVGGSYEAFF TGTGCCTGGAGTGTGGTAGGAGGATCATATGAAGCTTTCTTT
. TRBJ1-1 TRBV27 . CASSLTPVNTEAFF TGTGCCAGCAGTTTAACTCCAGTGAACACTGAAGCTTTCTTT
. TRBJ2-3 TRBV28 TRBD2 CASSSSRQGLVLTDTQYF TGTGCCAGCAGTTCATCCAGACAAGGACTAGTTTTGACAGATACGCAGTATTTT
. TRBJ2-2 TRBV2 . CASNRGPTGELFF TGTGCCAGCAACAGAGGGCCCACCGGGGAGCTGTTTTTT
. TRBJ2-5 TRBV10-1 . CAGTEGETQYF TGCGCCGGGACGGAGGGAGAGACCCAGTACTTC
. TRBJ1-6 TRBV6-1 . CASSEEGSHVPYSSPLHF TGTGCCAGCAGTGAAGAGGGCAGCCACGTCCCATATTCTTCACCCCTCCACTTT
. TRBJ2-3 TRBV7-9 TRBD1 CASSPTGLSTDTQYF TGTGCCAGCAGCCCGACAGGGCTTAGCACAGATACGCAGTATTTT
. TRBJ2-3 TRBV29-1 . CSVGQGQTDTQYF TGCAGCGTTGGTCAGGGGCAGACAGATACGCAGTATTTT
. TRBJ1-5 TRBV19 . CASSIRTPSNQPQHF TGTGCCAGTAGTATACGAACCCCTAGCAATCAGCCCCAGCATTTT
. TRBJ2-7 TRBV6-5 . CASSPRGGPHEQYF TGTGCCAGCAGTCCGAGGGGAGGCCCACACGAGCAGTACTTC
. TRBJ2-1 TRBV13 . CASSSRDTQSQFF TGTGCCAGCAGCTCCCGGGACACACAAAGTCAGTTCTTC
once TRBJ1-2 TRBV5-1 . CASSLDKYGYTF TGCGCCAGCAGCTTGGACAAGTATGGCTACACCTTC
. TRBJ1-1 TRBV2 . CASNYGGLNTEAFF TGTGCCAGCAATTACGGCGGATTGAACACTGAAGCTTTCTTT
. TRBJ1-4 TRBV28 TRBD1 CASRQSGTGGEKLFF TGTGCCAGCAGACAAAGCGGGACAGGGGGTGAAAAACTGTTTTTT
. TRBJ1-6 TRBV9 TRBD1 CASSVDGQGKSPLHF TGTGCCAGCAGCGTAGATGGACAGGGAAAGTCACCCCTCCACTTT
. TRBJ2-1 TRBV27 . CASSLSWFPVNNEQFF TGTGCCAGCAGTTTATCGTGGTTCCCAGTAAACAATGAGCAGTTCTTC
. TRBJ2-3 TRBV11-3 TRBD2 CASSLGASGAQDTQYF TGTGCCAGCAGCTTAGGTGCTAGCGGGGCCCAAGATACGCAGTATTTT
once TRBJ1-2 TRBV5-1 . CASSLGGRTYGYTF TGCGCCAGCAGTCTGGGAGGCAGGACTTATGGCTACACCTTC
. TRBJ2-7 TRBV5-6 . CASSLGPTDPYEQYF TGTGCCAGCAGCTTGGGACCGACTGACCCCTACGAGCAGTACTTC
. TRBJ1-6 TRBV25-1 . CASSEVGQNDSPLHF TGTGCCAGCAGTGAAGTCGGACAGAACGATTCACCCCTCCACTTT
. TRBJ1-1 TRBV5-1 . CASSLGQFGTEAFF TGCGCCAGCAGCTTGGGGCAGTTCGGCACTGAAGCTTTCTTT
. TRBJ2-7 TRBV18 . CASSPGPRNEQYF TGTGCCAGCTCCCCGGGGCCGAGGAACGAGCAGTACTTC